The entry below gives a single T cell receptor beta chain sequence along with its context. These data originate in a study of shared clonotypes between healthy human individuals. Clones were read by immunoSEQ multiplex PCR, and TCRdb kept only the in-frame ones, dropping some. This table has about 2.3 million clones, 90% to 95% appearing once. Per germline, CDR1 ENHRY and CDR2 SYGVKD. The CDR3 is 15 residues long. With V trimmed by 2 bases and J by 4 bases, 3 bases remained unmatched. The chain carries TRBV10-3 and TRBJ2-2, with 8 nucleotides matching TRBD2. Specimen: naive CD4+ T cells from PBMCs. The subset is: CD45RA+ positively selected. The clonotype was recovered from a man aged 18 to 30 in good health. Some clones in this sample may be carry-over from other donors' samples. DNA for the CDR3: TGTGCCATCAGTGAGGCGGCGGGGGGCACCGGGGAGCTGTTTTTT. This encodes CAISEAAGGTGELFF.